The clone carrying this T cell receptor beta chain showed up just a few times. Its matching antigen is unknown. CDR3 length: 14 residues. Trimming removed 7 bases at V and 3 bases at J, with 18 bases between. Germline V lookup: CDR1 DFQATT, CDR2 SNEGSKA (reference sequence). Template material for amplifying TCR beta CDR3 regions consisted of RNA transcripts. First-round RT-PCR targeting the TCR CDR3 was performed with the HTBI primer set. In TCRdb, the multiplex PCR reads were re-called with MiXCR into one record per CDR3 protein. This repertoire shows around 490,000 distinct CDR3 sequences, about 20% found once; its top ten account for roughly 44%. This entry is derived from a study of T cells in Graves' hyperthyroidism and ophthalmopathy. Ophthalmopathy in the patients scored at least 3 on Clinical Activity Score and at least 4 on NOSPECS grade, lasting under 3 months. Study observations and caveats: Blood samples included most of the expanded thyroid clonotypes exceeding 0.001.

Sequencing was performed on blood. This chain uses TRBV20-1 with TRBJ2-5, with TRBD1 as a possible D gene (5 bases). The TCR originated in a man in his forties or fifties with Graves' ophthalmopathy. CDR3 bases: TGCAGTGTATACGGTCAGGGTAAAGAAGAGACCCAGTACTTC. It encodes CSVYGQGKEETQYF.